The source of this T cell receptor beta chain is a study of shared clonotypes between healthy human individuals. Profiling relied on immunoSEQ multiplex PCR, and the TCRdb table lists in-frame clones only, not all of them. The repertoire consists of more than 2 million clones, with roughly 95% occurring once and the leading ten covering roughly 1.7%. The naive CD8 population came from CD45RO-negative cells selected for CCR7, without terminally differentiated effector memory CD45RA+ cells. In the case of this clone: The sample contains more than one DNA sequence encoding this CDR3.

V gave up 1 base and J gave up 5 bases, with 6 bases separating them. The CDR3 is 12 amino acids. In germline, CDR1 is SEHNR, CDR2 FQNEAQ (reference sequence). The source of this sequence is a man younger than 35 in good health. Some clones in this sample may be carry-over from other donors' samples. The chain combines TRBV7-9 with TRBJ2-7, with D tentatively TRBD2 (5 bases). Sequenced input: naive CD8+ T cells from PBMCs. The CDR3 loop reads CASSLGADEQYF. Written as DNA, the CDR3 is TGTGCCAGCAGCTTAGGAGCGGACGAGCAGTACTTC. The variable domain in full, completed from reference TRBV7-9 and TRBJ2-7, reads DTGVSQNPRHKITKRGQNVTFRCDPISEHNRLYWYRQTLGQGPEFLTYFQNEAQLEKSRLLSDRFSAERPKGSFSTLEIQRTEQGDSAMYLCASSLGADEQYFGPGTRLTVT.